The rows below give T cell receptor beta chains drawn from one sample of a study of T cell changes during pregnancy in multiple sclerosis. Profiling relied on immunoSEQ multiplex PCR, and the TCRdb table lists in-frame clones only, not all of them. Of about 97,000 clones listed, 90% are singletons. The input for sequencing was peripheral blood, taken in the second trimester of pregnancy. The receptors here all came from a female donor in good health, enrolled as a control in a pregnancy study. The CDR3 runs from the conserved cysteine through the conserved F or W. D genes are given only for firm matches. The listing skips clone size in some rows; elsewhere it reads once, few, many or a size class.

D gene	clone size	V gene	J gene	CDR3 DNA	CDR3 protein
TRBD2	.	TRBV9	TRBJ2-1	TGTGCCAGCAGCCCGCGACTAGCGGGAGAACCGGGTGAGCAGTTCTTC	CASSPRLAGEPGEQFF
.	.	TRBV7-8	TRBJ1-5	TGTGCCAGCAGCTTAGATAGGCGGACAAGCAATCAGCCCCAGCATTTT	CASSLDRRTSNQPQHF
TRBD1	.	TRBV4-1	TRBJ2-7	TGCGCCAGCAGACCCGGGACAGGGGCCTACGAGCAGTACTTC	CASRPGTGAYEQYF
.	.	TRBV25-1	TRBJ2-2	TGTGCCAGCAGAGAGCGGACCACCGGGGAGCTGTTTTTT	CASRERTTGELFF
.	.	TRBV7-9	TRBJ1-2	TGTGCCAGCAGCTTAGCTCAAATGGGGCAGGGCTACACCTTC	CASSLAQMGQGYTF
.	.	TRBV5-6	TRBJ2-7	TGTGCCAGCAGGCAGGGGTTGGCCTACGAGCAGTACTTC	CASRQGLAYEQYF
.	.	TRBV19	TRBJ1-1	TGTGCCAGTAGTGTGCGGACTGAAGCTTTCTTT	CASSVRTEAFF
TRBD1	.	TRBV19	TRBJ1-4	TGTGCCAGTAGCACCGGGACAGGGGATGAAAAACTGTTTTTT	CASSTGTGDEKLFF
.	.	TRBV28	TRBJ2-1	TGTGCCAGCAGTCAAAGAAGCTACGGCAATGAGCAGTTCTTC	CASSQRSYGNEQFF
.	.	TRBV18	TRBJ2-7	TGTGCCAGCTCACTCGGGGACACAGGAAATTACGAGCAGTACTTC	CASSLGDTGNYEQYF
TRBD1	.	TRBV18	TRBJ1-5	TGTGCCAGCTCGCCGGGACAGGGGATGACTCAGCCCCAGCATTTT	CASSPGQGMTQPQHF
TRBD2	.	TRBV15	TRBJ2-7	TGTGCCACCAGCAGACCGCCGGGGGGGCAGTACTTC	CATSRPPGGQYF
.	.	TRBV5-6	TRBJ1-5	TGTGCCAGCAGCTTTTTCAACACAGCGGATCAGCCCCAGCATTTT	CASSFFNTADQPQHF
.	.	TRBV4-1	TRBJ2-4	TGCGCCAGCAGCCAAGGGTCGGACATTCAGTACTTC	CASSQGSDIQYF
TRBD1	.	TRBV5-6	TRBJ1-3	TGTGCCAGCAGCTGGGGTGGACAGGGCTCTGGAAACACCATATATTTT	CASSWGGQGSGNTIYF
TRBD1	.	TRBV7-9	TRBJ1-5	TGTGCCAGCAGCTATGGCAGGGGGATCCAGCATTTT	CASSYGRGIQHF
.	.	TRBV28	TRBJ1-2	TGTGCCAGCCTAACCGAGGGCTACACCTTC	CASLTEGYTF
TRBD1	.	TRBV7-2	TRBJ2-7	TGTGCCAGCAGCCTGGGACAGGGCGGCCTTGGAGGGCCGGACGAGCAGTACTTC	CASSLGQGGLGGPDEQYF
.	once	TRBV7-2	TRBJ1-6	TGTGCCAGCAGCTTCATGGACACCAATTCACCCCTCCACTTT	CASSFMDTNSPLHF
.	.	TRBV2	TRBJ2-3	TGTGCCAGCAGTGTCGGGAAAGGGGATACGCAGTATTTT	CASSVGKGDTQYF
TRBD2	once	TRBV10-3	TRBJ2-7	TGTGCCATCAGTGAGCAGGCGCTAGCGGGGGGTGTTGAGCAGTACTTC	CAISEQALAGGVEQYF
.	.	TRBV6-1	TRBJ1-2	TGTGCCAGCAGTGTTACAGGGTTAGACTATGGCTACACCTTC	CASSVTGLDYGYTF
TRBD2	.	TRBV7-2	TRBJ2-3	TGTGCCAGCAAGGTAGCGGGGGCAGATACGCAGTATTTT	CASKVAGADTQYF
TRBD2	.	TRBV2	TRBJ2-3	TGTGCCAGCGTTACCAGCGGGATGGGGGATACGCAGTATTTT	CASVTSGMGDTQYF
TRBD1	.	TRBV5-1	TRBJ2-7	TGCGCCAGCAGCTTGCAGGGGACAGTCTCCTACGAGCAGTACTTC	CASSLQGTVSYEQYF
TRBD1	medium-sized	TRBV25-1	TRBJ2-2	TGTGCCAGCAGTGGACAGGGGGACACCGGGGAGCTGTTTTTT	CASSGQGDTGELFF
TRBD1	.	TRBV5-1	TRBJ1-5	TGCGCCAGCAGCTGGACAGGGGGCAATCAGCCCCAGCATTTT	CASSWTGGNQPQHF
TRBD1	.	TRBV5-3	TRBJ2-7	TGTGCCAGAAGTACAGGGGAACTGCGCTCCTACGAGCAGTACTTC	CARSTGELRSYEQYF
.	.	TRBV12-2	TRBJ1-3	TGTGCAAGTCCACTACCGAACAGGTTTTTGCAATCTGGAAACACCATATATTTT	CASPLPNRFLQSGNTIYF
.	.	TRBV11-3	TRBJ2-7	TGTGCCAGCGGGCGCAGGCCCAACGAGCAGTACTTC	CASGRRPNEQYF
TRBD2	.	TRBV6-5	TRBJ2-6	TGTGCCAGCAGCCCGGGGGGTACTGGGGCCAACGTCCTGACTTTC	CASSPGGTGANVLTF
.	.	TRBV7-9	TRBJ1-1	TGTGCCAGCAGCACCCAGATGAACACTGAAGCTTTCTTT	CASSTQMNTEAFF
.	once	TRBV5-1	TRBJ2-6	TGCGCCAGCAGCCCACTAGGCCCGAGCTCTGGGGCCAACGTCCTGACTTTC	CASSPLGPSSGANVLTF
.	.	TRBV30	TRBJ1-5	TGTGCCTGCCGAATACAAAATAAATGGCATTTT	CACRIQNKWHF
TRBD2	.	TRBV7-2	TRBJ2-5	TGTGCCAGCAGCCCCACAGCGGGAAGGGGAGAGACCCAGTACTTC	CASSPTAGRGETQYF
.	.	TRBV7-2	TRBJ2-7	TGTGCCAGCAGCTTAGAGCTGGGTGGGGGCGTCTACGAGCAGTACTTC	CASSLELGGGVYEQYF
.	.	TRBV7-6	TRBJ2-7	TGTGCCAGCAGCCAGGGGTCCTCCTACGAGCAGTACTTC	CASSQGSSYEQYF
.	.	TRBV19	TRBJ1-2	TGTGCCAGTAGTACGCGACAGAACTATGGCTACACCTTC	CASSTRQNYGYTF
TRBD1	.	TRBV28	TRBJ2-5	TGTGCCACCGGACAGGGGAATGAAGAGACCCAGTACTTC	CATGQGNEETQYF
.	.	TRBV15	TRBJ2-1	TGTGCCACCAGCAGAGGCTCAGCGGACGATGAGCAGTTCTTC	CATSRGSADDEQFF
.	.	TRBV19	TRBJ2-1	TGTGCCAGTAGCCTGAGGGCGGGGTTCGGTGAGCAGTTCTTC	CASSLRAGFGEQFF
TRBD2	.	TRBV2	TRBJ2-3	TGTGCCAGCAGGAGCCCCCGGGGGGCAGATACGCAGTATTTT	CASRSPRGADTQYF
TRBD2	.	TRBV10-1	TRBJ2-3	TGCGCCAGCGGGACTAGCGGGAGAGGTACGCAGTATTTT	CASGTSGRGTQYF
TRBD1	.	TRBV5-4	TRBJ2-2	TGTGCCAGCAGAAACGGACAGGGCGGCACCGGGGAGCTGTTTTTT	CASRNGQGGTGELFF
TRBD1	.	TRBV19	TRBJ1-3	TGTGCCAGCCAGGGACAGAGCTCTGGAAACACCATATATTTT	CASQGQSSGNTIYF